This T cell receptor beta chain was identified in a study of PD-L1 blockade in urothelial cancer. Produced via immunoSEQ multiplex PCR; TCRdb's table is partial and in-frame only. The sample holds about 52,000 clones, around three quarters seen once. V was trimmed by 3 bases and J by 3 bases, leaving 11 bases between them. The CDR3 is 14 amino acids. Germline values: CDR1 SGHNT, CDR2 YENEEA. The chain joins TRBV11-3 to TRBJ2-5; D is perhaps TRBD1 (6 bases). Sequenced here: PBMCs, sampled around atezolizumab (anti-PD-L1) treatment. The receptor comes from a man in his 70s with urothelial cancer. In nucleotides, the CDR3 is TGTGCCAGCAGCTTCCGGGGACAAAAAGAGACCCAGTACTTC. Its translation: CASSFRGQKETQYF.